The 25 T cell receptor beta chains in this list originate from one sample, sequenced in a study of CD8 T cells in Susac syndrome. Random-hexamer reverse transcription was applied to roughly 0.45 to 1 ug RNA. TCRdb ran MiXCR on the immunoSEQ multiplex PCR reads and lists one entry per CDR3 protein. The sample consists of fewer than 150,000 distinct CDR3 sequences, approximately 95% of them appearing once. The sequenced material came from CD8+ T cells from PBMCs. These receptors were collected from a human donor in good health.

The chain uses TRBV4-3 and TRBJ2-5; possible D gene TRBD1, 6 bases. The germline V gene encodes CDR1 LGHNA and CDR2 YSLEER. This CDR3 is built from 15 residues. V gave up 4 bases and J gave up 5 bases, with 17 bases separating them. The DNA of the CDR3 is TGCGCCAGCAGCCTATTCCACAGGGCAGGGGAGACCCAGTACTTC. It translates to CASSLFHRAGETQYF.

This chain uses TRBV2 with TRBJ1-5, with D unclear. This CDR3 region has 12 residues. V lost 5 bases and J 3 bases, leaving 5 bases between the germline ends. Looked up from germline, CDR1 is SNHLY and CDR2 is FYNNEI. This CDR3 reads CASSPTNQPQHF. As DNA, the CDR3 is TGTGCCAGCAGTCCCACCAATCAGCCCCAGCATTTT.

The DNA of the CDR3 is TGCAGTGCTAGTTCGGGGTCCCCCGGGACAGTTTTTAACTATGGCTACACCTTC. Translating gives CSASSGSPGTVFNYGYTF. This chain joins TRBV20-1 and TRBJ1-2, with TRBD1 identical over 7 bases. CDR3 length equals 18 residues. Germline values: CDR1 DFQATT, CDR2 SNEGSKA (reference sequence). V dropped 3 bases and J dropped 1; count of bases not matched to a gene: 17.

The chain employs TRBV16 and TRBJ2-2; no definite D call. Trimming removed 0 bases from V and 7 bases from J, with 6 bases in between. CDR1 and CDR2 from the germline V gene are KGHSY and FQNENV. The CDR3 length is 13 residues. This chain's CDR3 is CASSQSVVGELFF. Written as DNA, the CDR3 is TGTGCCAGCAGCCAATCTGTAGTCGGGGAGCTGTTTTTT.

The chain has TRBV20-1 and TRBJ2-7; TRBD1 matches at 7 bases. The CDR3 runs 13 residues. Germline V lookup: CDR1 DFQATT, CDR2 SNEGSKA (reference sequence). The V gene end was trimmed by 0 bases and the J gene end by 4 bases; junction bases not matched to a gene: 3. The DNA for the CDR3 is TGCAGTGCTAGAGAAGGGACAGCATACGAGCAGTACTTC. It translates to CSAREGTAYEQYF.

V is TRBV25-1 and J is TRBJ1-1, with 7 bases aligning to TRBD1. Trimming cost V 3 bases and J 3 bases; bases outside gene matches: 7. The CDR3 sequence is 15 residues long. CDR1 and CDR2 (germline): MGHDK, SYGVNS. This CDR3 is CASSDIRGGYTEAFF. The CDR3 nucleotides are TGTGCCAGCAGTGATATCAGGGGGGGCTACACTGAAGCTTTCTTT.

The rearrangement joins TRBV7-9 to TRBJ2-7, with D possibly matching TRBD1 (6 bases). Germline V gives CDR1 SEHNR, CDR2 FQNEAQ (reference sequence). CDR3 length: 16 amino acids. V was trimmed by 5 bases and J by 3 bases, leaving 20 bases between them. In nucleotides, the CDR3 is TGTGCCAGCAGCACGACAGGCGTCGCTTTCTTCTACGAGCAGTACTTC. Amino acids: CASSTTGVAFFYEQYF.

This CDR3 reads CSARLTPLLSNIQYF. The DNA of the CDR3 is TGCAGTGCTAGACTTACCCCCTTACTCTCAAACATTCAGTACTTC. The genes are TRBV20-1 and TRBJ2-4; D ambiguous. V was pared by 2 bases and J by 6 bases, with 17 bases between. This CDR3 spans 15 amino acids. Germline lookup yields CDR1 DFQATT and CDR2 SNEGSKA (reference sequence).

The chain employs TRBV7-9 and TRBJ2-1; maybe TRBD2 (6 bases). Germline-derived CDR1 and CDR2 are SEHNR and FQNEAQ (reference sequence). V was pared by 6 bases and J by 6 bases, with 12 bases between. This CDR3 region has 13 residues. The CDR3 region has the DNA TGTGCCAGCAGTCCTCTAGCGAGCAATGAGCAGTTCTTC. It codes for CASSPLASNEQFF.

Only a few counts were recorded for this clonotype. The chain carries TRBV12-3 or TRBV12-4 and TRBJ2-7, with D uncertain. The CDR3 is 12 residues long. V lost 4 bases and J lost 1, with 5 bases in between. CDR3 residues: CASSYGSYEQYF. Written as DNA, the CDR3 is TGTGCCAGCAGTTACGGTTCCTACGAGCAGTACTTC.

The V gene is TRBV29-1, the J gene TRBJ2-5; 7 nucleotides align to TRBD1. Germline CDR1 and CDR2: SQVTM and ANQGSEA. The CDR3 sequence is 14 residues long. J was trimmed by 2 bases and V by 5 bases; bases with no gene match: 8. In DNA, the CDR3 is TGCAGCGTTTCGGACAGGTTGAAACAAGAGACCCAGTACTTC. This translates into CSVSDRLKQETQYF.

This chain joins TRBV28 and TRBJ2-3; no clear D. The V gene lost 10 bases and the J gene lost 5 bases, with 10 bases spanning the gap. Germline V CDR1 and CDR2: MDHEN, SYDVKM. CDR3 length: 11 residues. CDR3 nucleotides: TGTGCCACCAGCATGATAGATACGCAGTATTTT. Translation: CATSMIDTQYF.

The DNA for the CDR3 is TGTGCCAGCAGCTTAGATATAGGAGCGGGAGAAGAGACCCAGTACTTC. It encodes CASSLDIGAGEETQYF. The V and J genes are TRBV7-9 and TRBJ2-5, with 8 bases identical to TRBD2. V shed 1 base, J shed 3 bases, and the junction held 7 bases outside the gene matches. This CDR3 has 16 amino acids. Germline V gives CDR1 SEHNR, CDR2 FQNEAQ (reference sequence).

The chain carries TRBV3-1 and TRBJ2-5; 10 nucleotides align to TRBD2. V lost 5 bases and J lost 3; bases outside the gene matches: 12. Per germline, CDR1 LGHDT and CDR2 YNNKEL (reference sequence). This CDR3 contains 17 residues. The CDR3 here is CASSIRRASGSKETQYF. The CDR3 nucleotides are TGTGCCAGCAGCATCCGCCGGGCTAGCGGGAGTAAAGAGACCCAGTACTTC.

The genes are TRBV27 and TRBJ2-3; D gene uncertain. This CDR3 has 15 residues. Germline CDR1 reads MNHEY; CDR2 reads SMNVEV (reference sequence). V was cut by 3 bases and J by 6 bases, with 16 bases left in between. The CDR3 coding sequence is TGTGCCAGCAGTTTCAACCCACGGCTTCTGGATACGCAGTATTTT. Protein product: CASSFNPRLLDTQYF.

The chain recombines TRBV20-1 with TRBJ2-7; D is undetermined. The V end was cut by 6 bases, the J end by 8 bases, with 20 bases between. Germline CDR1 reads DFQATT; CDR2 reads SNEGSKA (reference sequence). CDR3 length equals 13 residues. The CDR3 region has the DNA TGCAGTGCCGCCCTGATGGACGGGCTTAAGCAGTACTTC. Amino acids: CSAALMDGLKQYF.

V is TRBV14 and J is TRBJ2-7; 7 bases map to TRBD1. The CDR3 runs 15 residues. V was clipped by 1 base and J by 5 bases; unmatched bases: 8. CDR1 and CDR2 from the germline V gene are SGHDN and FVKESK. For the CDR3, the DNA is TGTGCCAGCAGCCAAGTGACAGGGACGGCCCACGAGCAGTACTTC. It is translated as CASSQVTGTAHEQYF.

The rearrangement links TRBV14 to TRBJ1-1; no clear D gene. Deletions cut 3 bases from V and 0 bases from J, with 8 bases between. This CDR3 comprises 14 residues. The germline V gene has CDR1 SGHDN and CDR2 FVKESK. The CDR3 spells CASSHDDMNTEAFF. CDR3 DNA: TGTGCCAGCAGCCATGATGATATGAACACTGAAGCTTTCTTT. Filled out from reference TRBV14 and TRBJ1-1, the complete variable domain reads EAGVTQFPSHSVIEKGQTVTLRCDPISGHDNLYWYRRVMGKEIKFLLHFVKESKQDESGMPNNRFLAERTGGTYSTLKVQPAELEDSGVYFCASSHDDMNTEAFFGQGTRLTVV.

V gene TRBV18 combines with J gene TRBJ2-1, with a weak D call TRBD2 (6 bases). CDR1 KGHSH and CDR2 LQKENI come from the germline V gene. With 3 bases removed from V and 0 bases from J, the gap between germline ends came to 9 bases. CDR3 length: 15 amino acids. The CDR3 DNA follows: TGTGCCAGCTCACCGTCGGGACTCTCCTACAATGAGCAGTTCTTC. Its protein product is CASSPSGLSYNEQFF.

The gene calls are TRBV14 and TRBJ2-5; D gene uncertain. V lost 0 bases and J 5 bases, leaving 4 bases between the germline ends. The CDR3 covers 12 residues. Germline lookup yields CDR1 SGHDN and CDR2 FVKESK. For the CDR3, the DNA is TGTGCCAGCAGCCAAGACGCGGAGACCCAGTACTTC. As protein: CASSQDAETQYF.

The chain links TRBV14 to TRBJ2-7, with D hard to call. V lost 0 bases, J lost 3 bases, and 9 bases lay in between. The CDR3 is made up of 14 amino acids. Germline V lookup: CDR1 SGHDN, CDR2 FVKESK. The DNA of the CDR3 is TGTGCCAGCAGCCAAGAAGTTGGATACTACGAGCAGTACTTC. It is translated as CASSQEVGYYEQYF.

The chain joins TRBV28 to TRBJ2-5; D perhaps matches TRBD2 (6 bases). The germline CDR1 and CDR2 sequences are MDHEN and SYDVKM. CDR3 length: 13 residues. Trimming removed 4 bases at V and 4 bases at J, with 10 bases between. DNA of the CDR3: TGTGCCAGCAGTTGGGCGGGGAGAGAGACCCAGTACTTC. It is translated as CASSWAGRETQYF. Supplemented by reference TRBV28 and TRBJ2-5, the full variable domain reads DVKVTQSSRYLVKRTGEKVFLECVQDMDHENMFWYRQDPGLGLRLIYFSYDVKMKEKGDIPEGYSVSREKKERFSLILESASTNQTSMYLCASSWAGRETQYFGPGTRLLVL.

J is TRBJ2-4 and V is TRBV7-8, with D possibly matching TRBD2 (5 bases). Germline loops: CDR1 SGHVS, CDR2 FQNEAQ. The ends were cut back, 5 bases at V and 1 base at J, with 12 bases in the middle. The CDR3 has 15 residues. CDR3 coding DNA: TGTGCCAGCAGCACCCTAGAGGGCGCCAAAAACATTCAGTACTTC. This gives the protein CASSTLEGAKNIQYF. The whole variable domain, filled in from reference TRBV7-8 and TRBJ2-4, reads GAGVSQSPRYKVAKRGQDVALRCDPISGHVSLFWYQQALGQGPEFLTYFQNEAQLDKSGLPSDRFFAERPEGSVSTLKIQRTQQEDSAVYLCASSTLEGAKNIQYFGAGTRLSVL.

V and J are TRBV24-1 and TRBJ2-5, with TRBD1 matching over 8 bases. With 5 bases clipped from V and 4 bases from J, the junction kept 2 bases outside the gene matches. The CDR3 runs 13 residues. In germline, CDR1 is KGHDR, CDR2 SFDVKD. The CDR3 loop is CATSGTGGETQYF. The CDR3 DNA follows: TGTGCCACCAGTGGCACAGGGGGAGAGACCCAGTACTTC.

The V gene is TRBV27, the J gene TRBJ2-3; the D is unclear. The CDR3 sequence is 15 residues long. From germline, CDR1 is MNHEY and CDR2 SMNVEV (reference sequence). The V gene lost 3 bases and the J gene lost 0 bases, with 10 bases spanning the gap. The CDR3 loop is CASSFYIRSTDTQYF. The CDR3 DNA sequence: TGTGCCAGCAGTTTCTACATACGTAGCACAGATACGCAGTATTTT.